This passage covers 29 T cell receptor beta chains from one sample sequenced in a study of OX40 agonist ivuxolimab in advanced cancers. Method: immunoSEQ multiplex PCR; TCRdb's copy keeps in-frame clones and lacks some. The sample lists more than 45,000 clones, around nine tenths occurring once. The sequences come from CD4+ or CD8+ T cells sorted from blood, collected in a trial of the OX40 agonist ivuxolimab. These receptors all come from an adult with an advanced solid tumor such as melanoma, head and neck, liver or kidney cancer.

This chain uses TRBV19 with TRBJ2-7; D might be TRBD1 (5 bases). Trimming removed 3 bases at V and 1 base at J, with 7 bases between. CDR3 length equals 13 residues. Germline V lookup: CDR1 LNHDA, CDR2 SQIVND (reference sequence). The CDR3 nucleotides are TGTGCCAGTAGTATCTACAGGTCCTACGAGCAGTACTTC. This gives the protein CASSIYRSYEQYF.

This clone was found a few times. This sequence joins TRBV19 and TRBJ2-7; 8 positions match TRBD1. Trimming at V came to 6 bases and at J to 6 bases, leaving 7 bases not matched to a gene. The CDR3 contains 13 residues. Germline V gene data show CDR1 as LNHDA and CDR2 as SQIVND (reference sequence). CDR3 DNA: TGTGCCAGTAGGGTCGACAGGGGTTTCGAGCAGTACTTC. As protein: CASRVDRGFEQYF.

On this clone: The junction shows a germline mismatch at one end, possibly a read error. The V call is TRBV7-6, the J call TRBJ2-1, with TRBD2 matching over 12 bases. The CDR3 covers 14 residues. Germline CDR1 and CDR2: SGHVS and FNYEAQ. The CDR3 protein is CASSLAGGVDEQFF. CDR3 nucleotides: TGTGCCAGCAGCCTAGCGGGGGGGGTCGATGAGCAGTTCTTC.

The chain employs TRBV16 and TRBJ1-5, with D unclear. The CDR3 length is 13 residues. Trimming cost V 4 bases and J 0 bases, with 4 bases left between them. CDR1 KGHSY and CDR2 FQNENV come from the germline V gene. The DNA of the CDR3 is TGTGCCAGCAGCCCTCATAGCAATCAGCCCCAGCATTTT. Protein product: CASSPHSNQPQHF.

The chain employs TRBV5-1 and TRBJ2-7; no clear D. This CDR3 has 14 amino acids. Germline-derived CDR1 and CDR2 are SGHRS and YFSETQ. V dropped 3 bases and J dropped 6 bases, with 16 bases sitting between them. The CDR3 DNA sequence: TGCGCCAGCAGCTCTAGTGGCCTAACCGGCGAGCAGTACTTC. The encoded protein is CASSSSGLTGEQYF.

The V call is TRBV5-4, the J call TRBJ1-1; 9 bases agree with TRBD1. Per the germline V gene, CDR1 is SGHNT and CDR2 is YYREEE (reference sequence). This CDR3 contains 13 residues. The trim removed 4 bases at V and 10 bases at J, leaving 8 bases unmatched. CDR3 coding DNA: TGTGCCAGCAGCCTCTCACAGGGGGCTGGAGCTTTCTTT. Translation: CASSLSQGAGAFF.

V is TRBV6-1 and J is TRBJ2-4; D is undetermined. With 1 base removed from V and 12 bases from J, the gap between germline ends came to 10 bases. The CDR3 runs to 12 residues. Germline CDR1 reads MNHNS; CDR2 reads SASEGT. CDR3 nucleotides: TGTGCCAGCAGTGAAGTCTTTAACGCTCAGTACTTC. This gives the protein CASSEVFNAQYF.

CDR3 sequence reads: CASSPDRHTDTQYF. As DNA, the CDR3 is TGTGCCAGCAGCCCTGACAGACACACAGATACGCAGTATTTT. This chain uses TRBV5-4 with TRBJ2-3; D is perhaps TRBD1 (5 bases). The CDR3 length is 14 residues. Trimming shortened V by 4 bases and J by 2 bases, and 11 bases separated the two germline ends. Per germline, CDR1 SGHNT and CDR2 YYREEE (reference sequence).

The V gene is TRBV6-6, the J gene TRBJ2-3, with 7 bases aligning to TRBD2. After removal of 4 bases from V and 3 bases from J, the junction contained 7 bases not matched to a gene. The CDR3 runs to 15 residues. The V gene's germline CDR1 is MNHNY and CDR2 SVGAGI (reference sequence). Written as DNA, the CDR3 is TGTGCCAGCAGTTCCTTAGCGGGTTTTACAGATACGCAGTATTTT. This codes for CASSSLAGFTDTQYF.

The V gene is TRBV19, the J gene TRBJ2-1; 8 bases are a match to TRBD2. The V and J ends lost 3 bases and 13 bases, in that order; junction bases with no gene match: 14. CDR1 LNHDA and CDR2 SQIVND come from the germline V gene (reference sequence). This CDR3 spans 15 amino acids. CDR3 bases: TGTGCCAGTAGTATGATCTGGCGGAGTAGCGGGGTTCAGTTCTTC. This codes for CASSMIWRSSGVQFF.

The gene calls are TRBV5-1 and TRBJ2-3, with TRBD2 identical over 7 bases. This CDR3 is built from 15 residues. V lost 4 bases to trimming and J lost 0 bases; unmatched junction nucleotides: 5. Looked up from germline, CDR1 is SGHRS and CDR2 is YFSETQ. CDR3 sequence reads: CASSRSGMSTDTQYF. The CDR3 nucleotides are TGCGCCAGCAGCAGGAGCGGGATGAGCACAGATACGCAGTATTTT.

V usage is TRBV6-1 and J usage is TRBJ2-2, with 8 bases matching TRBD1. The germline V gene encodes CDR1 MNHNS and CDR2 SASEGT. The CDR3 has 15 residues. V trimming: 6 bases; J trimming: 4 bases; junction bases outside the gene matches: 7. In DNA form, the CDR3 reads TGTGCCAGCAGCCAGGACAGGGAATTCACCGGGGAGCTGTTTTTT. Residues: CASSQDREFTGELFF.

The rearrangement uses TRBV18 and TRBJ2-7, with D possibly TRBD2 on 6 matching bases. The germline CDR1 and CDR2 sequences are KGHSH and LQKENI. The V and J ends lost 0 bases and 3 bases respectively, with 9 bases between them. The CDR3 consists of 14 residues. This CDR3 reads CASSPPGGGYEQYF. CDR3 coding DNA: TGTGCCAGCTCACCACCGGGGGGAGGCTACGAGCAGTACTTC.

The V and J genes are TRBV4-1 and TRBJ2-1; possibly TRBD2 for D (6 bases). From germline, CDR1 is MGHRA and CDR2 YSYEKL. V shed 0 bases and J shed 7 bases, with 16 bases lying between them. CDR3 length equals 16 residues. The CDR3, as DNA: TGCGCCAGCAGCCAAGACCCGGGACTGGTGGAGAATGAGCAGTTCTTC. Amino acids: CASSQDPGLVENEQFF.

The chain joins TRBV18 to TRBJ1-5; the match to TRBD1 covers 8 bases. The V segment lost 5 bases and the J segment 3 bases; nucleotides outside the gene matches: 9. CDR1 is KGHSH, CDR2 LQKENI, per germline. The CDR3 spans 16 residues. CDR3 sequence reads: CASSRTGNTVNQPQHF. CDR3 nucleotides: TGTGCCAGCTCAAGGACAGGGAATACCGTCAATCAGCCCCAGCATTTT. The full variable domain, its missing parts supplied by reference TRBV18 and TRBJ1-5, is NAGVMQNPRHLVRRRGQEARLRCSPMKGHSHVYWYRQLPEEGLKFMVYLQKENIIDESGMPKERFSAEFPKEGPSILRIQQVVRGDSAAYFCASSRTGNTVNQPQHFGDGTRLSIL.

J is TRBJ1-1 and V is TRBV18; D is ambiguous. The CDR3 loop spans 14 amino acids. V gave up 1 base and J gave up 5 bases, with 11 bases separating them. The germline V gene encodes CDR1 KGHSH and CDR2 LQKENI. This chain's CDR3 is CASSPRRGRTEAFF. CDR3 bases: TGTGCCAGCTCACCACGGCGGGGAAGGACTGAAGCTTTCTTT.

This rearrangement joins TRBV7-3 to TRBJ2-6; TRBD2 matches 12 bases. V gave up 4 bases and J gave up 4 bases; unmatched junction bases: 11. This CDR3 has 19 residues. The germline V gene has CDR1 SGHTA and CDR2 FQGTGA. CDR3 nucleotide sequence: TGTGCCAGCAGCTCTGAAGGACTAGCGGGAAAGTCCGGGGCCAACGTCCTGACTTTC. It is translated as CASSSEGLAGKSGANVLTF. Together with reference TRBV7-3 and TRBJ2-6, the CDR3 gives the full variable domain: GAGVSQTPSNKVTEKGKYVELRCDPISGHTALYWYRQSLGQGPEFLIYFQGTGAADDSGLPNDRFFAVRPEGSVSTLKIQRTERGDSAVYLCASSSEGLAGKSGANVLTFGAGSRLTVL.

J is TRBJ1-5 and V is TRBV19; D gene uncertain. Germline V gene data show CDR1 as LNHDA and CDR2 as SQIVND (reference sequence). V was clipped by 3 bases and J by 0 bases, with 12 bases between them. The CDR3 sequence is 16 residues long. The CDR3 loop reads CASSISQDYSNQPQHF. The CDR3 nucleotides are TGTGCCAGTAGTATTAGTCAGGACTATAGCAATCAGCCCCAGCATTTT.

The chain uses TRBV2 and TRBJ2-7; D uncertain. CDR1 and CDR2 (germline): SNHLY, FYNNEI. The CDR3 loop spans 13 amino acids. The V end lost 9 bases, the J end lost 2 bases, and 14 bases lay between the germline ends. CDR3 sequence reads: CASSPARTYEQYF. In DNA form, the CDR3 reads TGTGCCAGTTCCCCAGCAAGGACCTACGAGCAGTACTTC.

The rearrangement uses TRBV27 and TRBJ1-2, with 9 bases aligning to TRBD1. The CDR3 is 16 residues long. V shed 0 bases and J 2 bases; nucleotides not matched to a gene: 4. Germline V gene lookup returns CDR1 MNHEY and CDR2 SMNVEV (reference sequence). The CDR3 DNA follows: TGTGCCAGCAGTTTATCCCTTGGGACAGGGAACTATGGCTACACCTTC. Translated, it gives CASSLSLGTGNYGYTF.

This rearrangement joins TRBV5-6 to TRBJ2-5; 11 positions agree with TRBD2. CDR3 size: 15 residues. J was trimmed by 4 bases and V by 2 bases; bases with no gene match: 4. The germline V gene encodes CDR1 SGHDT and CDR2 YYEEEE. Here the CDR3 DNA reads TGTGCCAGCAGCTTACCCACTAGCGGGAGAGAGACCCAGTACTTC. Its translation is CASSLPTSGRETQYF.

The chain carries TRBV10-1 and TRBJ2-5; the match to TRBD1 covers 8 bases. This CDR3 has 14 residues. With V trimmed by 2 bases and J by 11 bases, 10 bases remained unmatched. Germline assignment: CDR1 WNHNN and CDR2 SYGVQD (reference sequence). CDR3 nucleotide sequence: TGCGCCAGCAGTGAGCAGCAGGGGGCTTCATGGCAGTACTTC. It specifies CASSEQQGASWQYF.

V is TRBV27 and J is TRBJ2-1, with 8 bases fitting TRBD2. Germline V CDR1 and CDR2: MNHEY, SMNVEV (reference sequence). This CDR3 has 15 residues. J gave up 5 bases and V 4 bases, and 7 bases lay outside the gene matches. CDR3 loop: CASSSHPGLDNEQFF. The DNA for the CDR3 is TGTGCCAGCAGTTCCCATCCGGGACTAGACAATGAGCAGTTCTTC.

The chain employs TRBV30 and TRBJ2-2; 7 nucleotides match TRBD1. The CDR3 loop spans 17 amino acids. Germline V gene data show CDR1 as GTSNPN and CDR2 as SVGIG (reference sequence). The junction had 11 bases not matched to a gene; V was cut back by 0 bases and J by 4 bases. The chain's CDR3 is CAWSVIEQGPVTGELFF. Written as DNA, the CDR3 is TGTGCCTGGAGTGTAATTGAACAGGGGCCGGTCACCGGGGAGCTGTTTTTT.

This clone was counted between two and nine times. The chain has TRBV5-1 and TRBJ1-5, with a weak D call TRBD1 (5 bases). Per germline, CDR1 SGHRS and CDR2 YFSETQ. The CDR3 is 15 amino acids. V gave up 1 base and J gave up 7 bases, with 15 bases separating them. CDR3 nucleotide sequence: TGCGCCAGCAGCTTGCTGGGGGGAGTAGGACAGCCCCAGCATTTT. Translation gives CASSLLGGVGQPQHF.

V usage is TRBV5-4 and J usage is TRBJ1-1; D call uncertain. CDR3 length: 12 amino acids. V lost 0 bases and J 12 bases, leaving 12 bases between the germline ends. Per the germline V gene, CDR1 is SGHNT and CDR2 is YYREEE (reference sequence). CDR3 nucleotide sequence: TGTGCCAGCAGCTTGGCCGGGGAAAATCCTTTCTTT. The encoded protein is CASSLAGENPFF.

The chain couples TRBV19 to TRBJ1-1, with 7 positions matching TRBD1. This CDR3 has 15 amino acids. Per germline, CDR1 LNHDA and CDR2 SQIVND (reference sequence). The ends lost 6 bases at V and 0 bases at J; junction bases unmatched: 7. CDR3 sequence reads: CASSRHGQVNTEAFF. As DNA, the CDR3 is TGTGCCAGTAGCCGACACGGACAGGTGAACACTGAAGCTTTCTTT.

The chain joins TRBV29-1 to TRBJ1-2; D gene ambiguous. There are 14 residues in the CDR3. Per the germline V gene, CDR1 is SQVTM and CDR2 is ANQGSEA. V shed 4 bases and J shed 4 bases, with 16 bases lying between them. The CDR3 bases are TGCAGCGTTGCAGTAACGACGGCCACCTATGGCTACACCTTC. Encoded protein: CSVAVTTATYGYTF. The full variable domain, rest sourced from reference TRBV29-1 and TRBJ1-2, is SAVISQKPSRDICQRGTSLTIQCQVDSQVTMMFWYRQQPGQSLTLIATANQGSEATYESGFVIDKFPISRPNLTFSTLTVSNMSPEDSSIYLCSVAVTTATYGYTFGSGTRLTVV.

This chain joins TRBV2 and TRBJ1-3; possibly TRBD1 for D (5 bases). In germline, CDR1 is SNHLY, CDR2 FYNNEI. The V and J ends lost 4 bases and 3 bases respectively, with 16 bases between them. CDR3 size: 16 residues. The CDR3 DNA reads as TGTGCCAGCAGTGTTTTTCCGATCAGGGATGGAAACACCATATATTTT. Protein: CASSVFPIRDGNTIYF.